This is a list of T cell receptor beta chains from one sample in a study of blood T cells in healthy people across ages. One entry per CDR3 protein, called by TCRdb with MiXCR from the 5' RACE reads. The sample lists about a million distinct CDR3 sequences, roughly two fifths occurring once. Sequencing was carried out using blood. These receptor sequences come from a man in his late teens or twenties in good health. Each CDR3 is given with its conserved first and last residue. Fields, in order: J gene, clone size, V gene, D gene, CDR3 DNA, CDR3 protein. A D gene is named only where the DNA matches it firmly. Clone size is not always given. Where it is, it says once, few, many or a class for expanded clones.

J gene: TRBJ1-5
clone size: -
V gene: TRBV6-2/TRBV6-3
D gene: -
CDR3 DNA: TGTGCCAGCAGCCTACCCGGGGGCGCTCAGCCCCAGCATTTT
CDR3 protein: CASSLPGGAQPQHF

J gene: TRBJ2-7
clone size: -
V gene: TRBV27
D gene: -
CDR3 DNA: TGTGCCAGCAGTCCCCGACAGGTTGTGGACAATGAGCAGTACTTC
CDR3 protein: CASSPRQVVDNEQYF

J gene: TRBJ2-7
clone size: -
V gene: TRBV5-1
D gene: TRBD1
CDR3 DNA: TGCGCCAGCAGCCCTACAGGGGAGCACGAGCAGTACTTC
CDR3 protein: CASSPTGEHEQYF

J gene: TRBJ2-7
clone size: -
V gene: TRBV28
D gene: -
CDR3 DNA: TGTGCCAGCAGCTCCGGACAGGGACTATCCTCCTACGAGCAGTACTTC
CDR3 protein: CASSSGQGLSSYEQYF

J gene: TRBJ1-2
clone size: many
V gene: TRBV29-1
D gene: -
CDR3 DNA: TGCAGTCTAGACGGCTATGGCTACACCTTC
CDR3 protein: CSLDGYGYTF

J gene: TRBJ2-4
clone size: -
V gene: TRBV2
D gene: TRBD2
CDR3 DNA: TGTGCCTCAAAGACTAGCAACTATGGGAACATTCAGTACTTC
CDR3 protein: CASKTSNYGNIQYF

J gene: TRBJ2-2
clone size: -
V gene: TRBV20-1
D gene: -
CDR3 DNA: TGCAGTACACGACGGACGAACACCGGGGAGCTGTTTTTT
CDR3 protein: CSTRRTNTGELFF

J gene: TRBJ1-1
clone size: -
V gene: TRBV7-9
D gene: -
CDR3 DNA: TGTGCCAGCAGCTTAACTTATAACACTGAAGCTTTCTTT
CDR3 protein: CASSLTYNTEAFF

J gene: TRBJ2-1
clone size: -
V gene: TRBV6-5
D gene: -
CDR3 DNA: TGTGCCAGCAGTGCATACCAGGGCAATGAGCAGTTCTTC
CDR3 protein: CASSAYQGNEQFF

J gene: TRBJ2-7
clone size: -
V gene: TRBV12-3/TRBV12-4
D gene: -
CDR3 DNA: TGTGCCAGCAGTAAGACAATGGGGGACAATGAGCAGTACTTC
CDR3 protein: CASSKTMGDNEQYF

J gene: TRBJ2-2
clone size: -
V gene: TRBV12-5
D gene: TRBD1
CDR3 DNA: TGTGCTAGTGGCCCGACAGGGGGGAACGGGGAGCTGTTTTTT
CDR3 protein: CASGPTGGNGELFF

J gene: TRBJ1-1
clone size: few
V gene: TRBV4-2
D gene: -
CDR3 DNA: TGTGCCAGCAGCCAAGATCGTTGGAACACTGAAGCTTTCTTT
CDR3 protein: CASSQDRWNTEAFF

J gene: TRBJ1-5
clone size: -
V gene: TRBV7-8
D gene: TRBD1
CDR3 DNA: TGTGCCAGCAGCCCCATTATCGGACAGGGAGATCAGCCCCAGCATTTT
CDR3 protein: CASSPIIGQGDQPQHF

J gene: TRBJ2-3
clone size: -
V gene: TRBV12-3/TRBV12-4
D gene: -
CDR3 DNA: TGTGCCAGCATCCCCGTCCCAGGAGCAGATACGCAGTATTTT
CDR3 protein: CASIPVPGADTQYF

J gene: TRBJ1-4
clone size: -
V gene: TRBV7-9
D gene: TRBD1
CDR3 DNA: TGTGCCAGCAGCTTATGGAGACAGGGAAATGAAAAACTGTTTTTT
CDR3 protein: CASSLWRQGNEKLFF

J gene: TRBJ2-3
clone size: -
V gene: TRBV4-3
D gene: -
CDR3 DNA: TGCGCCAGCAGCCCAACGTACACAGATACGCAGTATTTT
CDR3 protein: CASSPTYTDTQYF

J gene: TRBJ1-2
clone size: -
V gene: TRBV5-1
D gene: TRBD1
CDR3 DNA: TGCGCCAGCAGACTCGGGACAGGGGTTTATGGCTACACCTTC
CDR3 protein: CASRLGTGVYGYTF

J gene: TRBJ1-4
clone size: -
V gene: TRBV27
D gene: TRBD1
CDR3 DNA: TGTGCCAGCAGTTCAAACCCCGGGACAGGGGCTGAAAAACTGTTTTTT
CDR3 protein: CASSSNPGTGAEKLFF

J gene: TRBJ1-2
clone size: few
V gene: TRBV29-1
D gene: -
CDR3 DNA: TGCAGCGTTGAATTGGGGACCTATGGCTACACCTTC
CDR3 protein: CSVELGTYGYTF

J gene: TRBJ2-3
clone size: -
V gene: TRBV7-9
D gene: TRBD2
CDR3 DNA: TGTGCCAGCAGCCCCCGATTAGCGGGGGCCTTCACAGATACGCAGTATTTT
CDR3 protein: CASSPRLAGAFTDTQYF

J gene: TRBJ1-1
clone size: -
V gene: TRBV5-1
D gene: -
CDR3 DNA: TGCGCCAGCAGCTCGAGAGGTAATGAAGCTTTCTTT
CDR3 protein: CASSSRGNEAFF

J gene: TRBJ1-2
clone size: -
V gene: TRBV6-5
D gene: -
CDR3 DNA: TGTGCCAGCAGTTACGCAGACTATGGCTACACCTTC
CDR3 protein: CASSYADYGYTF

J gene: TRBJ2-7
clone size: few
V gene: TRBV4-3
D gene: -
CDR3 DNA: TGCGCCAGCAGCCAAGTTTACTCTCGGGGCGAGCAGTACTTC
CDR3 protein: CASSQVYSRGEQYF

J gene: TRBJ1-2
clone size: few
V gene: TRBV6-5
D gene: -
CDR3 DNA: TGTGCCAGCAGCCGCCTGTTAGGGGCAGCTTGGAGCTACACCTTC
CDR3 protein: CASSRLLGAAWSYTF

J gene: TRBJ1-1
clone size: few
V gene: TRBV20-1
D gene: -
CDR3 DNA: TGCAGTGCGGTTCGCCGACAGTTGAACACTGAAGCTTTCTTT
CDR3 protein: CSAVRRQLNTEAFF

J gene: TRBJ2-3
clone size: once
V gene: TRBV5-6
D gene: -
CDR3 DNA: TGTGCCAGCAGCTTGGCCAGACTAACAGATACGCAGTATTTT
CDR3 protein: CASSLARLTDTQYF

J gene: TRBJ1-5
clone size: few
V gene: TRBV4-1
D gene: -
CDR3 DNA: TGCGCCAGTAGCCTTCTCACTTATAGCAATCAGCCCCAGCATTTT
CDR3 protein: CASSLLTYSNQPQHF

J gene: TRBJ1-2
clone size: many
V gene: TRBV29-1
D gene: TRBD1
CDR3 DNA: TGCAGCGTTGTGGACAGGCGTGGCTACACCTTC
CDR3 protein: CSVVDRRGYTF

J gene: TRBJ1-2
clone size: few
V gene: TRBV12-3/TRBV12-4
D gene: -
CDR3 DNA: TGTGCCAGCAGTTCGGACAGTGAACTCTATGGCTACACCTTC
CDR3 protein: CASSSDSELYGYTF

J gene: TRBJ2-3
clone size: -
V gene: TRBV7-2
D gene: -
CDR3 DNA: TGTGCCAGCAGCTTACGGGCCCGCACAGATACGCAGTATTTT
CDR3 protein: CASSLRARTDTQYF

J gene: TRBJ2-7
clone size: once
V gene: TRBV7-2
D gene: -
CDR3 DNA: TGTGCCAGCAGCGCCCGACCGCTTTCCTCCTACGAGCAGTACTTC
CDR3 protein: CASSARPLSSYEQYF

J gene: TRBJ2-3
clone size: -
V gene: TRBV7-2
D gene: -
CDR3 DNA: TGTGCCAGCAGCTTAAGGATGGATAGCACAGATACGCAGTATTTT
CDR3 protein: CASSLRMDSTDTQYF

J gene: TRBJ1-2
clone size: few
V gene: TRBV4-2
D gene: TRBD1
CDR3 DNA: TGTGCCAGCAGCCAAGTCGTAACAGGGGGGAACTATGGCTACACCTTC
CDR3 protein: CASSQVVTGGNYGYTF

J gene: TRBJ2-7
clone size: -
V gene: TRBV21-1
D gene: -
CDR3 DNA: TGTGCCAGCAGCAAGCGGGGGCCATATTACGAGCAGTACTTC
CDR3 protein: CASSKRGPYYEQYF

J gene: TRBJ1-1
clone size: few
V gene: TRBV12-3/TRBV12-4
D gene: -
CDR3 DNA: TGTGCCAGCACCTCCATCCAGAACACTGAAGCTTTCTTT
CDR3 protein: CASTSIQNTEAFF

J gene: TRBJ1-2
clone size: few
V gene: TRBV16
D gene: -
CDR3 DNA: TGTGCCAGCAGCCAAATGTTAGACCGAGCTTATGGCTACACCTTC
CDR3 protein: CASSQMLDRAYGYTF

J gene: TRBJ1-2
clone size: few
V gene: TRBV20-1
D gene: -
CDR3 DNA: TGCAGTGCTAGAGATCGAGCTTTGGAACAGGATTATGGCTACACCTTC
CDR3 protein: CSARDRALEQDYGYTF

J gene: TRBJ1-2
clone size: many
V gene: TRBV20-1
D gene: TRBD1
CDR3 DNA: TGCAGTGTTCAGACACAGGGGAAATATGGCTACACCTTC
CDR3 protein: CSVQTQGKYGYTF

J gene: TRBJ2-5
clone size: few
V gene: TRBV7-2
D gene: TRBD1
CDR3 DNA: TGTGCCAGCAGCTTATCAGTCGCGACAGGGGGAGAGACCCAGTACTTC
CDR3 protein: CASSLSVATGGETQYF

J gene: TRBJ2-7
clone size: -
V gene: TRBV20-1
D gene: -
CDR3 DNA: TGCAGTGCTACCGATGCGACGCCCAACGAGCAGTACTTC
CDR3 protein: CSATDATPNEQYF

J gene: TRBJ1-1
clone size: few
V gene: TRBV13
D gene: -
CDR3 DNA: TGTGCCAGCAGCTTAGGGAGAGCGGGAGCGAACACTGAAGCTTTCTTT
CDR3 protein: CASSLGRAGANTEAFF

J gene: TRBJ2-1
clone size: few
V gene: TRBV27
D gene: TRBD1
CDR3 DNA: TGTGCCAGCGGACAGGGGTCCTACAATGAGCAGTTCTTC
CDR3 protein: CASGQGSYNEQFF

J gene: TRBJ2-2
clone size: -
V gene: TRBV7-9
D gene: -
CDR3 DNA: TGTGCCAGCAGCTTGGGAGGTTACGGGGAGCTGTTTTTT
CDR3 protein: CASSLGGYGELFF

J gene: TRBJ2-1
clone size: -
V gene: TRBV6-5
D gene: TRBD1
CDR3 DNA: TGTGCCAGCAGCCTGGGACAGGTTAGCTCCTACAATGAGCAGTTCTTC
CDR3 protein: CASSLGQVSSYNEQFF

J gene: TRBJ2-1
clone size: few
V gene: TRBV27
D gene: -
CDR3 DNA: TGTGCCAGCGGTTTGGGGGACAATGAGCAGTTCTTC
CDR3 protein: CASGLGDNEQFF

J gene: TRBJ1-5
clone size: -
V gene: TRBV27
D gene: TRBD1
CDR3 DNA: TGTGCCAGCAGTTTAGGACAGGGTTTTCAGCCCCAGCATTTT
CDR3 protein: CASSLGQGFQPQHF

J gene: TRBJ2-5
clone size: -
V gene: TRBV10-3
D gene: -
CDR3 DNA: TGTGCCATCAGGGCGGGGATGGAAGGAGAGACCCAGTACTTC
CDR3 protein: CAIRAGMEGETQYF

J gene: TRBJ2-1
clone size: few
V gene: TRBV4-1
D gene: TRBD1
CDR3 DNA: TGCGCCAGCAGCCAAGTACGAGACAGGGGTACGCAGTTCTTC
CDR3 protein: CASSQVRDRGTQFF

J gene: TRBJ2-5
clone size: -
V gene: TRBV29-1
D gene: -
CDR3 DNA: TGCAGCGTCGTAGCTCCTCTCCAAGAGACCCAATACTTC
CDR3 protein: CSVVAPLQETQYF

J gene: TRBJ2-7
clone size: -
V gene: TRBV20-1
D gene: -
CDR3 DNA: TGCAGTGCTAGAGATTGGGACAATGAGCAGTACTTC
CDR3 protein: CSARDWDNEQYF

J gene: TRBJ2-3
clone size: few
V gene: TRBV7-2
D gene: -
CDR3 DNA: TGTGCCAGCAGCCCGAGCACAGGAGATACGCAGTATTTT
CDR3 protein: CASSPSTGDTQYF

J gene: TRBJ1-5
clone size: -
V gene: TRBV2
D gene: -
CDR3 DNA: TGTGCCAGCAGAGCAGAATATAGCAATCAGCCCCAGCATTTT
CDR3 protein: CASRAEYSNQPQHF

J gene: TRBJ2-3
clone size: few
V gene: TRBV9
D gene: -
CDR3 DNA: TGTGCCAGCAGGGGCGGCCCGGCAGGTGATGGGGCAGATACGCAGTATTTT
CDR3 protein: CASRGGPAGDGADTQYF

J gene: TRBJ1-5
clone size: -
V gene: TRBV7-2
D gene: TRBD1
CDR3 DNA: TGTGCCAGCAGCTTAGTAGGGTCAGGGGGTAGCAATCAGCCCCAGCATTTT
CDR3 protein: CASSLVGSGGSNQPQHF

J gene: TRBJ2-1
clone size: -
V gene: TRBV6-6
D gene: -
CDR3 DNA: TGTGCCAGCAGTTTTCCGACCGTGGGGGTAACCTTCAATGAGCAGTTCTTC
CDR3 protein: CASSFPTVGVTFNEQFF

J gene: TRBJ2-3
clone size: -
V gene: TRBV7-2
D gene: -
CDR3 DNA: TGTGCCAGCAGCGAAGGGACGTTCGCAGATACGCAGTATTTT
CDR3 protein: CASSEGTFADTQYF

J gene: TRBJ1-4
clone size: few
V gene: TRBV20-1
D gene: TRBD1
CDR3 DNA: TGCAGTGCTAGATCGGGACAGGATAATGAAAAACTGTTTTTT
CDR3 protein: CSARSGQDNEKLFF

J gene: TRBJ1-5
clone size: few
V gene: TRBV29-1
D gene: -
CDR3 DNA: TGCAGCGTTGGAGAGGGAGGAGGCAATCAGCCCCAGCATTTT
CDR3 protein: CSVGEGGGNQPQHF

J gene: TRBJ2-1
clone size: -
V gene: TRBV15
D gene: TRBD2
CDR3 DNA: TGTGCCACCAGCCTAATGGGAGGGGAGCGTTACAATGAGCAGTTCTTC
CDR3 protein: CATSLMGGERYNEQFF

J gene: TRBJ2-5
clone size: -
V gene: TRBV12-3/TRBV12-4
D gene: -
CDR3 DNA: TGTGCCAGCAGTTCCGAGACTGCTTACAATGAGCAGTACTTC
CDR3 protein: CASSSETAYNEQYF